The 18 T cell receptor beta chains in this list originate from one sample, sequenced in a study of siplizumab effects on memory and regulatory T cells. Assay used: immunoSEQ multiplex PCR; TCRdb lists only in-frame clones, some missing. The sample comprises under 110,000 clones, around nine tenths of which are singletons, and about 12% rests with the top ten. The source material was non-Treg CD4+ T cells sorted from blood. The source is a human donor in good health.

This clone was seen only once. The V and J genes are TRBV30 and TRBJ1-2, with TRBD1 matching 8 bases. Trimming cost V 3 bases and J 4 bases; bases outside gene matches: 4. The CDR3 is 13 residues long. CDR1 GTSNPN and CDR2 SVGIG come from the germline V gene (reference sequence). CDR3 bases: TGTGCCTGGAGCCAAGGACAGGGCTATGGCTACACCTTC. This sequence encodes CAWSQGQGYGYTF.

The gene calls are TRBV6-6 and TRBJ1-5; the D gene is possibly TRBD1 (5 bases). Germline values: CDR1 MNHNY, CDR2 SVGAGI (reference sequence). Trimming took 2 bases from V and 5 from J, leaving 13 bases between them. This CDR3 is 15 amino acids long. CDR3: CASSYTSGGDQPQHF. In DNA, the CDR3 is TGTGCCAGCAGTTACACGAGCGGGGGGGATCAGCCCCAGCATTTT.

The chain has TRBV9 and TRBJ2-2; D not resolved. Germline V gene data show CDR1 as SGDLS and CDR2 as YYNGEE. This CDR3 spans 18 amino acids. Trimming removed 0 bases from V and 6 bases from J, with 21 bases in between. For the CDR3, the DNA is TGTGCCAGCAGCGTAGAATGGATGGCTCTGGGTGGGGCCGGGGAGCTGTTTTTT. Protein product: CASSVEWMALGGAGELFF.

The rearrangement uses TRBV19 and TRBJ1-5, with 10 positions matching TRBD1. J was trimmed by 6 bases and V by 4 bases; bases with no gene match: 6. CDR1 is LNHDA, CDR2 SQIVND, per germline (reference sequence). This CDR3 spans 15 amino acids. This CDR3 is CASSTWTGGTQPQHF. CDR3 nucleotides: TGTGCCAGTAGTACCTGGACAGGGGGGACTCAGCCCCAGCATTTT.

The rearrangement joins TRBV11-1 to TRBJ2-1; a possible D gene is TRBD2 (7 bases). V lost 5 bases to trimming and J lost 7 bases, with 15 bases between them. This CDR3 has 14 amino acids. Germline V lookup: CDR1 SGHAT, CDR2 FQDESV (reference sequence). CDR3 region: CASSPGGFDNEQFF. DNA of the CDR3: TGTGCCAGCAGCCCGGGGGGCTTCGATAATGAGCAGTTCTTC. The entire variable domain, with the rest obtained from reference TRBV11-1 and TRBJ2-1, is as follows: EAEVAQSPRYKITEKSQAVAFWCDPISGHATLYWYRQILGQGPELLVQFQDESVVDDSQLPKDRFSAERLKGVDSTLKIQPAELGDSAMYLCASSPGGFDNEQFFGPGTRLTVL.

The J gene is TRBJ2-1, the V gene TRBV7-9, with D unclear. Trimming took off 5 bases at V and 8 bases at J, with 10 bases between the two ends. Germline-derived CDR1 and CDR2 are SEHNR and FQNEAQ (reference sequence). This CDR3 comprises 12 residues. CDR3 protein: CASSALWYEQFF. The CDR3 DNA reads as TGTGCCAGCAGCGCCCTCTGGTATGAGCAGTTCTTC. Looking up the rest from reference TRBV7-9 and TRBJ2-1 gives the full variable domain: DTGVSQNPRHKITKRGQNVTFRCDPISEHNRLYWYRQTLGQGPEFLTYFQNEAQLEKSRLLSDRFSAERPKGSFSTLEIQRTEQGDSAMYLCASSALWYEQFFGPGTRLTVL.

The chain has TRBV7-2 and TRBJ2-1; D is perhaps TRBD2 (5 bases). The germline gives CDR1 SGHTA, CDR2 FQGNSA. The germline V and J ends were trimmed by 4 bases and 2 bases, with 6 bases remaining between them. This CDR3 spans 13 amino acids. CDR3 DNA sequence: TGTGCCAGCAGCTCGGGGACCTACAATGAGCAGTTCTTC. Encoded protein: CASSSGTYNEQFF.

This rearrangement joins TRBV6-4 to TRBJ2-3, with D possibly being TRBD1 (6 bases). Germline assignment: CDR1 MRHNA and CDR2 SNTAGT. V shed 9 bases and J shed 5 bases, with 24 bases lying between them. This CDR3 contains 16 residues. The CDR3 reads CARDSGTIIPEDTQYF. The CDR3 coding sequence is TGTGCCAGAGATTCCGGGACAATTATCCCTGAAGATACGCAGTATTTT.

The rearrangement joins TRBV6-1 to TRBJ1-1; D is uncertain. Between the trimmed V and J ends, which lost 0 bases and 4 bases, there was a span of 12 bases. The CDR3 extends over 15 amino acids. The germline gives CDR1 MNHNS, CDR2 SASEGT. CDR3 DNA: TGTGCCAGCAGTGAAGCGCGGGCAATCCTCACTGAAGCTTTCTTT. Translated: CASSEARAILTEAFF.

The genes are TRBV4-1 and TRBJ2-3; D gene uncertain. Germline values: CDR1 MGHRA, CDR2 YSYEKL. V was shortened by 1 base and J by 7 bases, with 27 bases between the two germline ends. The CDR3 contains 19 residues. The CDR3, as DNA: TGCGCCAGCAGCCAAGGCCCTCTCCGTGCGCGTACACACAGCAATACGCAGTATTTT. Translation: CASSQGPLRARTHSNTQYF.

This clone was counted a single time. The genes are TRBV6-5 and TRBJ2-1; the match to TRBD2 covers 9 bases. V was clipped by 6 bases and J by 7 bases; unmatched bases: 10. This CDR3 is 15 amino acids long. CDR1 MNHEY and CDR2 SVGAGI come from the germline V gene. For the CDR3, the DNA is TGTGCCAGCAGGCCCAGACTAGCGGATACAAATGAGCAGTTCTTC. This sequence encodes CASRPRLADTNEQFF.

The J gene is TRBJ1-5, the V gene TRBV10-3; D ambiguous. Germline V gives CDR1 ENHRY, CDR2 SYGVKD. V was cut by 6 bases and J by 1 base, with 10 bases left in between. This CDR3 is 14 amino acids long. This CDR3 reads CAIRNAGSNQPQHF. CDR3 bases: TGTGCCATCAGAAATGCGGGAAGCAATCAGCCCCAGCATTTT.

Written as DNA, the CDR3 is TGCAGCGTTGCGCGGGACAGACTGACTGAAGCTTTCTTT. Encoded protein: CSVARDRLTEAFF. The chain employs TRBV29-1 and TRBJ1-1, with TRBD1 matching over 7 bases. This CDR3 contains 13 residues. The V gene end was trimmed by 4 bases and the J gene end by 5 bases; junction bases not matched to a gene: 7. Germline V gene data show CDR1 as SQVTM and CDR2 as ANQGSEA.

V usage is TRBV6-1 and J usage is TRBJ2-1; D gene unclear. This CDR3 has 15 amino acids. Germline V gives CDR1 MNHNS, CDR2 SASEGT. Trimming removed 5 bases at V and 0 bases at J, with 11 bases between. CDR3 sequence (DNA): TGTGCCAGCAGTATATCCTCCAACTCCTACAATGAGCAGTTCTTC. Amino acids: CASSISSNSYNEQFF.

The chain recombines TRBV5-1 with TRBJ2-1, with TRBD2 matching over 9 bases. CDR1 SGHRS and CDR2 YFSETQ come from the germline V gene. V shed 2 bases and J 10 bases; nucleotides not matched to a gene: 13. The CDR3 extends over 16 amino acids. CDR3 in amino acids: CASSLNDPGLAQEQFF. DNA of the CDR3: TGCGCCAGCAGCTTAAACGATCCGGGACTAGCCCAGGAGCAGTTCTTC.

The chain is built from TRBV25-1 and TRBJ2-1; D uncertain. Germline values: CDR1 MGHDK, CDR2 SYGVNS. There are 11 residues in the CDR3. V dropped 5 bases and J dropped 6 bases, with 5 bases sitting between them. The CDR3 coding sequence is TGTGCCAGCAGTTGGCTCAATGAGCAGTTCTTC. Its translation is CASSWLNEQFF.

The chain carries TRBV2 and TRBJ1-3; the D is unclear. The CDR3 runs to 13 residues. The V gene lost 6 bases and the J gene lost 1 base, with 7 bases spanning the gap. Germline loops: CDR1 SNHLY, CDR2 FYNNEI. For the CDR3, the DNA is TGTGCCAGCAGGCGGGGTTCTGGAAACACCATATATTTT. Amino acids: CASRRGSGNTIYF.

V and J are TRBV6-6 and TRBJ2-3; possible D gene TRBD2, 6 bases. There are 12 residues in the CDR3. V shed 8 bases and J shed 2 bases, with 8 bases lying between them. Germline CDR1 MNHNY, CDR2 SVGAGI (reference sequence). For the CDR3, the DNA is TGTGCCAGCGGGGGGAACACAGATACGCAGTATTTT. Amino acids: CASGGNTDTQYF.